The entry that follows covers one TCR beta chain sequence. No antigen is known for it. Per-nucleotide qualities are absent, and no much larger clonotype sits a single base away. The data were obtained in a study of radiation and T cells in renal cell carcinoma (dated by TCRdb to 2019 to 2021). The study in broad terms: Samples were obtained from a clinical trial, in which 15 Gy stereotactic body radiation therapy was delivered to primary renal cell carcinomas and nephrectomy was performed 4 weeks later. TCR beta sequencing covered around 50 samples in total, comprising approximately 26 tumors and around 27 peripheral blood samples. In the 40 to 60 samples combined, 4 million to 5 million unique CDR3 nucleotide sequences were found, encoding about 2,700,000 unique CDR3 amino acid sequences.

The immunoSEQ kit was used, according to the manufacturer's recommendations, to generate TCR beta libraries from genomic DNA. To prepare the libraries, a first multiplex PCR with proprietary primers was run, followed by a second PCR that added unique barcodes, and a bead cleanup was done after each round. A kit-provided positive control reaction and a negative control reaction were included in every sample batch. The final libraries underwent checking on an Agilent 4200 TapeStation D1000 ScreenTape, volumetric pooling, and quantification by qPCR. Sequencing ran on an Illumina NextSeq500 with a MidOutput 150-cycle cartridge, using 156 Read1 and 15 Index1 cycles with kit custom primers. The pooled library was loaded at approximately 1 pM, with an approximately 21% PhiX control spiked in. The original methods were these. The vendor-processed data were analyzed in R, and a clonotype was defined as all T cells that share the same CDR3 nucleotide sequence. In the clone abundance analyses, frequencies in each sample were normalized to that sample's 10,000 most abundant clones. Public T cell clones, which averaged fewer than five per sample, were excluded before analysis. Tumor-enriched clonotypes and baseline blood-enriched clonotypes were defined as those with an abundance difference of at least 32-fold between compartments. A beta-binomial differential abundance model was applied to find clonotypes that expanded or contracted between blood time points. Tumor-blood repertoire similarity was measured with the Baroni-Urbani and Buser coefficient, and groups were compared using two-tailed Wilcoxon tests in R. This immuneACCESS table, as held by TCRdb, lists in-frame sequences with V and J called but not all clones. Of the missing ones, under half trace to an unresolved V gene in checked studies; the others have no known cause. D and trimming come from the DNA, and the V and J calls and clone size come from that table. A total of 120,000 or so clones appear in this sample, around 85% of them only once. The leading ten clones occupy about 5.3% of the sample.

The CDR3 starts with the cysteine, ends with the phenylalanine, and has 14 residues. Solely the CDR3 DNA is kept, with 42 bases framed from the first base. CDR1 is given as SGHRS and CDR2 as YFSETQ, both from the germline V gene. V lost 0 bases and J lost 4 bases; the stretch between them is 10 bases long. In the paper's terms, the time point label means: blood 2 weeks post-SBRT. This sample's treatment or condition label indicates: 15 Gy SBRT to primary tumor, nephrectomy 4 weeks later. To track tumor-enriched clonotypes, serial peripheral blood was sampled from radiation-treated patients at baseline and at 2 weeks and 4 weeks after SBRT. Every patient had renal cell carcinoma of clear cell pathology. The QIAamp DNA Blood Mini Kit (Qiagen) was used to prepare genomic DNA for TCR sequencing. Only samples passing all quality control checks were included in the analyses. Overall study outcomes, separate from this receptor: No pretreatment tumor biopsies were available, so the baseline intratumoral presence of clonotypes could not be determined. An increase in top tumor clonotypes in blood was observed from baseline to 2 weeks post-radiation, followed by contraction by 4 weeks, which was taken to suggest transient expansion of tumor-resident clones. Effects of radiation dose or scheduling on the TCR repertoire could not be addressed with the single-armed trial design. Changes in the blood repertoire were not tracked past 4 weeks after treatment.

The clonotype was recovered from a man aged 50-59 years with renal cell carcinoma. The sequence is built from TRBV5-1 and TRBJ1-1, and TRBD1 may be the D gene, going by 5 matching bases. Specimen: blood, collected from a patient whose treatment included radiotherapy and nephrectomy. The DNA reads as follows: TGCGCCAGCAGCTTGGGGACAACGGTCACTGAAGCTTTCTTT. This is translated as CASSLGTTVTEAFF.